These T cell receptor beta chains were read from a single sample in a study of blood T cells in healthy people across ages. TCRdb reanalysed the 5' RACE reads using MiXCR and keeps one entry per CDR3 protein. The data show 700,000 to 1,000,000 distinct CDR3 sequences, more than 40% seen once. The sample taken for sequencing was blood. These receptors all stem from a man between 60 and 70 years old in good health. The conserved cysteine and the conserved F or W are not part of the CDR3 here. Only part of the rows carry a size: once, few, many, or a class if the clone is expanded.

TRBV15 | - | ATSRDPTGNQPQH
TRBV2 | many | ASSGTSGVGETQY
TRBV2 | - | ASSVRGSGELF
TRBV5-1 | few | ASSKRTGSNYGYT
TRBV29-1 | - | SGYRDSEAF
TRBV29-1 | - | SVEGSQQGADEQY
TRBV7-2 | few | ASSKGGSQETQY
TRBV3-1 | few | ASRRAGGRDEQF
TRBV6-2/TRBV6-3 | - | ASSYPYLGLNTEAF
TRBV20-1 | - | SARATTTSIDHNEQY
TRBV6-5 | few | ASSYSAYDTDTQY
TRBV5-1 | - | ASSLARTGPTTDTQY
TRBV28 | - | ASSLGGVLIHYGYT
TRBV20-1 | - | SALGHSNQPQH
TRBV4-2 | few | ASSPVTGGGSGNTIY
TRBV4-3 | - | ASSQEGGSSYNSPLH
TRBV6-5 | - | ASSYGGGVSYDEQF
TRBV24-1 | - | ATSGGHTYEQY
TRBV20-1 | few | SALGSRGRETQY
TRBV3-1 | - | ASIQGVMSVYEQY
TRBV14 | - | ASSQFAMTSGRADTQY